This T cell receptor (beta chain) came from a study of blood T cell repertoires in COVID-19. Assay used: immunoSEQ multiplex PCR; TCRdb lists only in-frame clones, some missing. Of 200,000 to 250,000 clones in the sample, about 91% were seen once. The CDR3 loop spans 12 amino acids. The germline V gene has CDR1 SGHDT and CDR2 YYEEEE. V was clipped by 0 bases and J by 4 bases, with 4 bases between them. Material: peripheral blood. This TCR came from a woman aged 40 to 55 with acute or convalescent COVID-19. The chain carries TRBV5-6 and TRBJ1-2; D gene unclear. CDR3 coding DNA: TGTGCCAGCAGCTTGGCCAGCTATGGCTACACCTTC. Its translation is CASSLASYGYTF.